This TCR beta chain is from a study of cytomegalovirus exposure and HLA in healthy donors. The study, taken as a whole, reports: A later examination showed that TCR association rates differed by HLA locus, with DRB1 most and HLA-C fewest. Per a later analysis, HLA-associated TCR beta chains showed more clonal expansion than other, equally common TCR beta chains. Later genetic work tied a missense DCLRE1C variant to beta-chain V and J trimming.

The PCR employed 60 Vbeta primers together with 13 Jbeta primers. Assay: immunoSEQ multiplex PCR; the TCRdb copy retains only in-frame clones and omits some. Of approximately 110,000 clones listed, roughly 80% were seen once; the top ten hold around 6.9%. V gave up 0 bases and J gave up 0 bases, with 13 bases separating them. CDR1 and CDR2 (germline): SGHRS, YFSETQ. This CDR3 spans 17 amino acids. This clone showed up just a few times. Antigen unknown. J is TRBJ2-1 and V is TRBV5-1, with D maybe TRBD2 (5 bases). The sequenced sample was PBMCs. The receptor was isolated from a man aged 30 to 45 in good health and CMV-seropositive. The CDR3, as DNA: TGCGCCAGCAGCTTGGAGCTCCTTGGGAGCTCCTACAATGAGCAGTTCTTC. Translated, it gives CASSLELLGSSYNEQFF.